The present entry profiles one T cell receptor (beta chain) with its context. Its antigen is still unknown. There are no base qualities to consult, and no much larger clone falls within one base. This sample stems from a study of T cell responses to AZD1222 COVID-19 vaccine (dated by TCRdb to about 2021). Background for the entire study: AZD1222 recipients whose second dose came at about 4 weeks and those whose second dose came at about 12 weeks were combined into one group, since spike-specific TCR depth and breadth did not differ between the two schedules. A total of approximately 240 trial participants underwent TCR sequencing, of whom approximately 210 received two doses of AZD1222 and about 25 received two doses of the MenACWY control vaccine. Trial participants were enrolled into age subgroups of 18-55, 56-69 and 70-plus years, which contained approximately 150, 28 and 58 TCR-sequenced participants, respectively.

Explained via the paper, the time point label denotes: baseline before first vaccination. The vaccinee samples were drawn from two UK trials, COV001 and COV002, one of which was a single-blind randomized controlled phase 2/3 trial testing AZD1222 (ChAdOx1 nCoV-19) in healthy adults. For TCRbeta chain sequencing, PBMC samples from trial participants were taken at day 0 and at day 28 after the second dose. General study outcomes and caveats: Most participants were white British and females outnumbered males, and the authors suggested that clonal diversity may have been underestimated. Conclusions about previously exposed vaccinees were limited because only six or seven AZD1222 recipients were SARS-CoV-2 seropositive at baseline. No day 14 peak-response samples were available, so repertoires were characterized only after the peak T cell response. After two AZD1222 doses, spike-specific TCR breadth and depth were significantly higher than at day 0 and than in MenACWY recipients. Nearly half of unique spike-specific TCRs reportedly recognized epitopes outside regions mutated in the B.1.351 and B.1.1.7 variants. The 56-69-year group was small, and its depth increase did not reach significance, likely because of low power. CD4 TCRs associated with the vaccine covered the entire spike protein, and the dominant responses were in regions 160-218 and 743-854.

The CDR3 regions of human TCRbeta chains were analyzed by immunosequencing. As for the authors' bioinformatics: Repertoire TCRs were checked for matches against a reference library of SARS-CoV-2-specific TCRs that had been generated using the MIRA antigen-specificity platform. Breadth was defined as the fraction of unique TCRs that were SARS-CoV-2-associated. Depth was defined as the fraction of total T cells that were SARS-CoV-2-associated. Each spike-specific TCR was assigned to its reactive spike region and to a CD4 or CD8 class using the MIRA data. Log10-transformed breadth and depth values were compared by one-way ANOVA with Sidak's multiple comparisons tests. Held by TCRdb, this immuneACCESS table contains in-frame sequences only and omits some clones. Under half of the omission traces to an unresolved V gene where checked; the cause of the rest is unknown. V and J calls and clone size are those listed in that table; D and trimming were worked out from the DNA. The table for this sample lists 100,000 to 150,000 clones; approximately 90% of them were counted only once. 1.4% to 1.5% of the sample rests with the top ten.

Trimming removed 0 bases from V and 2 bases from J, leaving 4 bases between the germline ends. The germline V gene supplies CDR1 KGHSH and CDR2 LQKENI. Counted from cysteine to phenylalanine, this CDR3 has 14 amino acids. The DNA shown is the 42-base CDR3, in frame from base 1. The receptor chain draws on TRBV18 and TRBJ2-2, with the D gene call left open. Sequenced here: peripheral blood, sampled on day 0 of AZD1222 vaccination. This TCR was recovered from an adult in good health. The bases read TGTGCCAGCTCACCACCGACTAACACCGGGGAGCTGTTTTTT. This gives the protein CASSPPTNTGELFF.